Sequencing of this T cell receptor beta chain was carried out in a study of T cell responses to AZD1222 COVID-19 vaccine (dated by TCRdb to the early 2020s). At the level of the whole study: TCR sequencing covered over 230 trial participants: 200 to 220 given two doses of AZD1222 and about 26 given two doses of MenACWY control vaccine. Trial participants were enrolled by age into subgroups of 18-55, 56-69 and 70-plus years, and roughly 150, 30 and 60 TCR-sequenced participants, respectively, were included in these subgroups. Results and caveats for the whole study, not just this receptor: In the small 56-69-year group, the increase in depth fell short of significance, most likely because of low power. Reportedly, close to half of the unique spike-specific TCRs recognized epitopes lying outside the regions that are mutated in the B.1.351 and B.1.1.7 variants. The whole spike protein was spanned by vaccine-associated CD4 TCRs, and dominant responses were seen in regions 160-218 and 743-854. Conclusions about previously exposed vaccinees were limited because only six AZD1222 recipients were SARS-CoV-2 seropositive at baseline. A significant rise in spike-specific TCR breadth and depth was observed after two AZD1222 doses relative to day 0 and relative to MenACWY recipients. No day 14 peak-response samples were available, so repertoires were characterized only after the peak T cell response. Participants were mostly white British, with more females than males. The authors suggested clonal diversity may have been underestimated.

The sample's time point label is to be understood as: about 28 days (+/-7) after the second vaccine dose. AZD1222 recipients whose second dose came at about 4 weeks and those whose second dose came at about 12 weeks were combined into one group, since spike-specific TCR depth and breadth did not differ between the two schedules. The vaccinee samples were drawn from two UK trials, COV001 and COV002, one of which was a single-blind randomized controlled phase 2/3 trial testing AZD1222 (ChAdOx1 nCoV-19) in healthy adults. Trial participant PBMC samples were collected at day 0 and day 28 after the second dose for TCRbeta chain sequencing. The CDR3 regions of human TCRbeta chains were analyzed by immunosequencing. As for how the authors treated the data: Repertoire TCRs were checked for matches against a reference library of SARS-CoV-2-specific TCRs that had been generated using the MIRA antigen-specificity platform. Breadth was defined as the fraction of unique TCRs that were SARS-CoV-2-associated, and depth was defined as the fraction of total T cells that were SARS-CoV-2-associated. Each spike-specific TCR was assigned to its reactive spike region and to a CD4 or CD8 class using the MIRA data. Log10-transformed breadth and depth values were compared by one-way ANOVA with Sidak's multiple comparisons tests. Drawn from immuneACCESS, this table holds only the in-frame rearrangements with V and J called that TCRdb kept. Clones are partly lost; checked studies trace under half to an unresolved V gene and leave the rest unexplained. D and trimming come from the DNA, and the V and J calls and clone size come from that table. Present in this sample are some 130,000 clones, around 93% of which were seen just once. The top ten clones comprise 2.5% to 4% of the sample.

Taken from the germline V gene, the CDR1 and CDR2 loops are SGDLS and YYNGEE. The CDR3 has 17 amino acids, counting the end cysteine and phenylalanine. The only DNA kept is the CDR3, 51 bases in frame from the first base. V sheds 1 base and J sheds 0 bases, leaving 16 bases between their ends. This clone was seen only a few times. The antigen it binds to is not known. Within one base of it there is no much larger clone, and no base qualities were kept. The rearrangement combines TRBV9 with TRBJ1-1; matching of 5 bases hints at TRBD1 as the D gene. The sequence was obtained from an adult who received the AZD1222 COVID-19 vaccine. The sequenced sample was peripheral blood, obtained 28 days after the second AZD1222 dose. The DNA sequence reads TGTGCCAGCAGCGTAACTGGATCGGGGCCCATGAACACTGAAGCTTTCTTT. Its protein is CASSVTGSGPMNTEAFF.